This T cell receptor beta chain was obtained from a study of T cell responses to AZD1222 COVID-19 vaccine. The CDR3 totals 15 residues. Germline CDR1 is SGDLS and CDR2 is YYNGEE. After removal of 5 bases from V and 1 base from J, the junction contained 4 bases not matched to a gene. Generated by immunoSEQ multiplex PCR, the TCRdb table keeps only in-frame clones and is missing some. The table shows 150,000 to 180,000 clones, with 88% occurring only once. This rearrangement joins TRBV9 to TRBJ2-2, with 8 bases fitting TRBD1. This sample comprised peripheral blood, obtained after recovery from COVID-19. This clonotype was obtained from an adult who had recovered from COVID-19. The CDR3 DNA reads TGTGCCAGCAGTATCGGGACAGGGAACACCGGGGAGCTGTTTTTT. Amino acid sequence: CASSIGTGNTGELFF.